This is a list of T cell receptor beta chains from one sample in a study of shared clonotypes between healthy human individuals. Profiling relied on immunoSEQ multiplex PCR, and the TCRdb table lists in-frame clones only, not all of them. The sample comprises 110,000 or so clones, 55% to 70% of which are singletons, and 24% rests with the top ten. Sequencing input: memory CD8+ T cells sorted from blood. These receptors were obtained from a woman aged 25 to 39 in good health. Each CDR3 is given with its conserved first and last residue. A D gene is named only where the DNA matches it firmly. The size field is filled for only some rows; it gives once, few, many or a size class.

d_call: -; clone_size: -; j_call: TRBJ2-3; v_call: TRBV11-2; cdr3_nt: TGTGCCAGCAGCCCTTTGGACGGAACAGATACGCAGTATTTT; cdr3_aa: CASSPLDGTDTQYF
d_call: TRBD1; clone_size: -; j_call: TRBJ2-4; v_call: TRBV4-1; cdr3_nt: TGCGCCAGCAGCCCAGAGACAGGGGAGCTAGCCAAAAACATTCAGTACTTC; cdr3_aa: CASSPETGELAKNIQYF
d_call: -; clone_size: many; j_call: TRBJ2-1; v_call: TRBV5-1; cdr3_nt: TGCGCCAGCAGCTCGCCTAGAAATGAGCAGTTCTTC; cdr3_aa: CASSSPRNEQFF
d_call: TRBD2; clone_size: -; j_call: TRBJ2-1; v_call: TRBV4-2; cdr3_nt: TGTGCCAGCAGCCAAGATGCACGGGGGGGTGAGCAGTTCTTC; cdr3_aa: CASSQDARGGEQFF
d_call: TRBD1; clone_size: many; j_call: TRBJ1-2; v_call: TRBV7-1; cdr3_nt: TGTGCCAGCAGCGTCGGACAGGGAGGCTATGGCTACACCTTC; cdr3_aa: CASSVGQGGYGYTF
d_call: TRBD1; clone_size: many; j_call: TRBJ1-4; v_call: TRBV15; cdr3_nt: TGTGCCACCAGCAGAGATTCGGGACAGGGCTCTGAAAAACTGTTTTTT; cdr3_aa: CATSRDSGQGSEKLFF
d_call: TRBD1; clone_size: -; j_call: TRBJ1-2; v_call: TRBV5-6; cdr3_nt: TGTGCCAGCAGCTGGACAGGGGGCCTCTATGGCTACACCTTC; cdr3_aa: CASSWTGGLYGYTF
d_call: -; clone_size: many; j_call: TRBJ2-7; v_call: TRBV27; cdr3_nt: TGTGCCAGCAGTTTGACGTCGGCCTTAACCTACGAGCAGTACTTC; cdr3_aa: CASSLTSALTYEQYF
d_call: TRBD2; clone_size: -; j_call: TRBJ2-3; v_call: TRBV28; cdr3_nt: TGTGCCAGCAGTTCGGCACTAGCGGGACCCGATACGCAGTATTTT; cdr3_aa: CASSSALAGPDTQYF
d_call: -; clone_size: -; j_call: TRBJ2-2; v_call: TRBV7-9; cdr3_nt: TGTGCCAGCAGCTCCGACTCCGGGGAGCTGTTTTTT; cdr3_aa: CASSSDSGELFF
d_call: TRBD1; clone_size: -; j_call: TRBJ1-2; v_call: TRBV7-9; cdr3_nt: TGTGCCAGCAGCCCGCGGGGAGGGGGCTTTCGGGGCTATGGCTACACCTTC; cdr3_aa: CASSPRGGGFRGYGYTF
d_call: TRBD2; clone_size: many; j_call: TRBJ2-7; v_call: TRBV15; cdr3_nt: TGTGCCACCAGCGAGGGACTAGCGGGAAGTTACGAGCAGTACTTC; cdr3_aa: CATSEGLAGSYEQYF
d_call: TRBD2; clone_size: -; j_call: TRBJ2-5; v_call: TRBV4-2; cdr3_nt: TGTGCCAGCAGCCGAGCCCTAGCGGAAGAGACCCAGTACTTC; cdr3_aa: CASSRALAEETQYF
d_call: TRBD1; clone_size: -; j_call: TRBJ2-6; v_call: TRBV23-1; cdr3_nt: TGCGCCAGCACCAAAACAGGGGACTCTGGGGCCAACGTCCTGACTTTC; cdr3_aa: CASTKTGDSGANVLTF
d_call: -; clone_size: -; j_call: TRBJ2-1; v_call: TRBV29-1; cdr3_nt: TGCAGCGTTGAATTGGGATTCGTTCATGAGCAGTTCTTC; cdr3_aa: CSVELGFVHEQFF
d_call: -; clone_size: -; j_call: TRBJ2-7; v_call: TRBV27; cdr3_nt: TGTGCCAGCAGTTCTTCCCGGGAACCAAGAAAATACGAGCAGTACTTC; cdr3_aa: CASSSSREPRKYEQYF
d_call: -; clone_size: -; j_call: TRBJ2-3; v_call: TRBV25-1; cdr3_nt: TGTGCCAGCAGTGAAGGAACCGAGAGCACAGATACGCAGTATTTT; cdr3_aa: CASSEGTESTDTQYF
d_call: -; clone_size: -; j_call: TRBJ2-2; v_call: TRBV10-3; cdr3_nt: TGTGCCATCATGGGTGCCGGGGAGCTGTTTTTT; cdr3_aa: CAIMGAGELFF
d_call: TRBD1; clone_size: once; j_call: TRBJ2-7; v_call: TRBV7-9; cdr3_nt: TGTGCCAGCAGCTTGCTAATTCGACAGGGGAGCTCCTACGAGCAGTACTTC; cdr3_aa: CASSLLIRQGSSYEQYF
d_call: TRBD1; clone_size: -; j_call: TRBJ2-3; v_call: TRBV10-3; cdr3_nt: TGTGCCATCAGTCCCGGGACAGGGCCGCATACGCAGTATTTT; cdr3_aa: CAISPGTGPHTQYF
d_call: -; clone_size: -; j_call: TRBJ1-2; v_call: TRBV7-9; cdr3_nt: TGTGCCAGCAGCCCCGGGGGCATAGACTATGGCTACACCTTC; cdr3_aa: CASSPGGIDYGYTF
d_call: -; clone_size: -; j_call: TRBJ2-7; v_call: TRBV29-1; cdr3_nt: TGCAGCGCAGTGGATACAGGGAGAAACTACGAGCAGTACTTC; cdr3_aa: CSAVDTGRNYEQYF
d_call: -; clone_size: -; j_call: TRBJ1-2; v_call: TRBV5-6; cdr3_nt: TGTGCCAGCAGCTTGGCCTCGGTTGGCGGCTACACCTTC; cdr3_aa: CASSLASVGGYTF
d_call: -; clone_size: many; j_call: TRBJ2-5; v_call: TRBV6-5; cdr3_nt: TGTGCCAGCAGGGGGGGTCTCATCGGAGAGACCCAGTACTTC; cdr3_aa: CASRGGLIGETQYF
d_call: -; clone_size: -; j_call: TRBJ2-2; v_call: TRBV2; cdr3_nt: TGTGCCAGCAGTCCGACAGGTTACACCGGGGAGCTGTTTTTT; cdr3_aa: CASSPTGYTGELFF
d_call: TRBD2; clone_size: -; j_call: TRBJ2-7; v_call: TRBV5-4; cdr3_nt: TGTGCCAGCAGCTTAGGTGTGACTAGCGGGAGCGAGCAGTACTTC; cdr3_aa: CASSLGVTSGSEQYF
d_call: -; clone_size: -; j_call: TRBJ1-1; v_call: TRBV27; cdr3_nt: TGTGCCAGCAGTTTACGTCAGGGTTTCACTGAAGCTTTCTTT; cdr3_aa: CASSLRQGFTEAFF
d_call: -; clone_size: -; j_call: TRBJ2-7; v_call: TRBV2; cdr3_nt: TGTGCCAGCAGTGAGGGAGTACCCTACGAGCAGTACTTC; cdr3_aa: CASSEGVPYEQYF
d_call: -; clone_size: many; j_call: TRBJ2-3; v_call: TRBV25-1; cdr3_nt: TGTGCCAGCAGTGAAGGGGGCACAGATACGCAGTATTTT; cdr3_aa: CASSEGGTDTQYF
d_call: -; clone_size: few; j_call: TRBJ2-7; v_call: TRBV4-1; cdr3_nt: TGCGCCAGCAGCCAGGGAACAGGGACCCCCCCTTACGAGCAGTACTTC; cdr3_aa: CASSQGTGTPPYEQYF
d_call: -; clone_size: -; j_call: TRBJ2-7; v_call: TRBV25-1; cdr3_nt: TGTGCCAGCAGTGACGGCTCATTCGAGCAGTACTTC; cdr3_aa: CASSDGSFEQYF
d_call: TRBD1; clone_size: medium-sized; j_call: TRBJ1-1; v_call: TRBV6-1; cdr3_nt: TGTGCCAGCAGTAGAACAGGGGAGGGCACTGAAGCTTTCTTT; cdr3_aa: CASSRTGEGTEAFF
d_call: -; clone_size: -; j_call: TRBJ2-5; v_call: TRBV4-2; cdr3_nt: TGTGCCAGCAGCCAAGCACTTATTCAGGGGCGGGGCTCCCAAGAGACCCAGTACTTC; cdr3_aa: CASSQALIQGRGSQETQYF
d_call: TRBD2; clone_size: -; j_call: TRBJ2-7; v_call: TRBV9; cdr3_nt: TGTGCCAGCAGCGTAGAGGGACGGGGGACTAGCGCCTTC; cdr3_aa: CASSVEGRGTSAF